This T cell receptor (beta chain) was observed in a study of cytomegalovirus exposure and HLA in healthy donors (dated by TCRdb to about 2017). Regarding the research as a whole: An earlier analysis of under 600 of the donors reported about 250 Gb of sequence data and some 120 million unique TCR beta sequences from about 200 million T cells. An early release that covered approximately 600 HLA-typed donors contained approximately 300 gigabases of sequencing data and roughly 84 million unique TCR sequences. Of the roughly 400 genotyped donors, 65% to 90% fell in the genetic ancestry cluster associated with self-reported Caucasian donors. The study aimed to test whether cataloging public T cell receptors could reveal signatures of past pathogen exposure. Using immunosequencing, the study profiled T cell repertoires from fewer than 850 subjects and related those repertoires to cytomegalovirus serostatus. A separate validation cohort of over a hundred different subjects was used in addition to the 666-subject first cohort. To predict cytomegalovirus infection status, the study brought together high-throughput TCR immunosequencing, statistical association of individual TCRs with disease status, and machine learning. A later analysis re-analyzed previously published TCR beta repertoires from approximately 700 donors and added high-resolution HLA genotyping to study TCR occurrence patterns. In the later analysis, no new phenotypic data were used to find candidate immune exposures; instead, reliance was placed on TCR beta sequences and their occurrence across donors. In an earlier analysis of 587 of the donors, high-throughput TCR beta sequencing was used to judge whether each TCR beta V gene segment behaved as functional or pseudogenic. Donor age, sex, ethnicity and CMV serostatus were compiled together with the repertoire data. A later genetic analysis took genome-wide SNP genotypes for about three fifths of the 666 donors and used that subset as a discovery cohort. All discovery cohort repertoires had been generated using a single sequencing platform. HLA typing included class I and class II loci at four-digit resolution. Typing coverage varied by locus: roughly 629-640 donors for A, B, C, DRB1 and DQB1; 500 to 550 for DQA1; 600 to 610 for DPA1; approximately 490 for DPB1. Roughly 5 DR-DQ haplotypes were handled as single units for association and clustering, since linkage in the cohort was strong. Across around 400 genotyped donors of the cohort, an average of about 240,000 unique TCR beta nucleotide sequences per donor were sequenced, and approximately 17% of those sequences were non-productive. Paper-wide results and their limitations: Strong co-occurrence of HLA alleles, especially DR and DQ, made assigning TCR associations to individual alleles difficult. Because some donors lacked HLA typing at each locus, the association tests relied only on the typed subset. In a later analysis, the rate of TCR association differed among HLA loci, with DRB1 alleles having the most associated TCRs and HLA-C alleles having the fewest. In vitro tests confirmed that a few of the cytomegalovirus-associated TCR beta chains recognize cytomegalovirus antigens. Linkage disequilibrium might explain the correlated functional status among segregating V segments, but an unknown experimental factor could not be excluded. According to a later analysis, most CMV-associated TCR beta chains appeared to be HLA-restricted, and the HLA associations seemed to be driven largely by CMV exposure. Some IMGT-functional V segments, including TRBV6-2 and TRBV6-3, could not be told apart with the 87-base-pair reads, so those segments were excluded. The study listed 150 to 200 TCR beta chains as associated with cytomegalovirus. According to the authors, the approach could potentially be generalized to other disease states and immunological phenotypes. V-gene and J-gene trimming of TCR beta chains was associated with a missense DCLRE1C variant in a later genetic analysis, and the association was replicated in an independent cohort. A further reported finding was that TCR beta sequences accurately predicted the HLA-A and HLA-B alleles for most subjects in the first cohort. Across donors, most TCR sequences were observed very rarely, whereas some public TCRs were present in many individuals. Around 16 rarely observed V segments, including chromosome 9 orphons, were excluded from the earlier analysis of approximately 500 of the donors because counts were too low. At a false discovery rate of 0.05, a later analysis linked fewer than 20,000 TCR beta sequences to specific HLA alleles. Sequencing depth was assumed to be roughly uniform across donors in the presence/absence analyses, though that assumption may not hold. A later genetic analysis reported fewer N-insertions in productive TCRs among donors in an Asian-associated ancestry cluster than the roughly 700-donor mean. A group of highly shared sequence variants was considered likely to be a technical artifact of the sequencing pipeline. Several of the top co-occurrence clusters appeared to be linked to parvovirus B19, influenza, CMV and Epstein-Barr virus, according to a later analysis. In an earlier analysis of approximately 590 of the donors, most TCR beta V segments were observed in productive rearrangements about 90% or about 30% of the time, broadly matching IMGT annotations. In a later analysis, HLA-associated TCR beta chains were found to be more clonally expanded and to have lower generation probabilities than equally common non-associated chains. The cohort was sequenced for TCR beta chains only, and without alpha or paired-chain data the features that could be detected were limited. The only immune exposure information available for the cohort was CMV serostatus. The classifier was reported to diagnose cytomegalovirus status with high specificity and sensitivity in both the original cohort and the validation cohort.

In total, more than 500 healthy bone marrow donors made up the cohort. At the time of sampling, every cohort member was nominally healthy, though immune exposures that went unrecorded were likely present. The donor was CMV seronegative and was included in the group of a few hundred seronegative cohort members. A peripheral blood sample was provided by each donor, and peripheral blood mononuclear cells were used for TCR beta sequencing. Genomic DNA was extracted from the blood cell samples with the Qiagen DNeasy Blood Extraction Kit. The method was the immunoSEQ multiplex PCR assay. For the multiplex PCR, a mixture combining 60 forward primers for TCR Vbeta segments and 13 reverse primers for TCR Jbeta segments was used. Amplification of the CDR3 region of rearranged TCR beta genes was performed with a multiplex PCR assay on genomic DNA. The Illumina HiSeq System was used to sequence the amplified TCR beta libraries as 87-base-pair reads. In the paper's pipeline: In a later analysis, approximately 74 million unique TCR beta chains were counted across the approximately 620 repertoires, and approximately 11 million of these chains were shared by at least two donors. Raw reads were error-corrected and collapsed into unique sequences with a nearest-neighbor algorithm that merged closely related sequences to remove PCR and sequencing errors. Alignment of CDR3 sequences to IMGT reference sequences was used to assign V, D and J gene segments. Each retained sequence needed at least a six-nucleotide match to both a V gene segment and a J gene segment. A rearrangement was called productive if the CDR3 had no stop codons and remained in frame with V and J, and every other rearrangement was called non-productive. CDR3 was defined by IMGT convention, running from the second conserved V-encoded cysteine to the conserved J-encoded phenylalanine. Sequences without an unambiguous match to a single V gene segment were excluded from the earlier analysis of approximately 600 of the donors. In an earlier analysis of 450 to 750 of the donors, a V segment was called functional when productive rearrangements were above 56.7%, and segregating when the standard deviation between donors exceeded 5%. To diagnose cytomegalovirus status from the catalog of TCR beta chain sequences, a statistical classification framework was built. A later analysis assigned V and J genes by comparing TCR nucleotide sequences with IMGT/GENE-DB human TR gene sequences. Using the TCRdist pipeline, a later analysis assigned CDR3 sequences along with most-parsimonious VDJ recombination scenarios. In a later analysis, each TCR beta chain was defined by its CDR3 amino acid sequence together with its V-gene family, and reads without a unique V-gene family were excluded. In a later analysis, approximately 590 highly shared, low-generation-probability nucleotide sequences were removed to address suspected cross-contamination and a sequencing artifact. In a later analysis, a clonal expansion index for each public chain was calculated from normalized within-repertoire ranks of inferred template counts. In a later analysis, generation probabilities were computed using a VDJ recombination model fitted to out-of-frame rearrangements, and the results were checked against IGoR. In a later analysis, TCR-TCR, TCR-HLA and TCR-CMV co-occurrence was scored with hypergeometric tests, and a repertoire-size bias correction was applied to TCR pairs. To estimate false discovery rates, a later analysis permuted the HLA or CMV assignments 20 times. A later analysis grouped co-occurring TCRs with DBSCAN, adding TCRdist sequence similarity when clustering within HLA-allele-positive subsets. Repertoires with fewer than 30,000 or more than 120,000 public chains were left out of co-occurrence clustering, as were about five repertoires with anomalous nucleotide sharing. TCRdb took this table from immuneACCESS and kept in-frame rearrangements with V and J called. Such tables lack part of the clones; where checked against another copy, unresolved V genes explain under half of the gap, and the rest is unexplained. V and J calls and clone size are given by that table; D and trimming were obtained from the DNA. Present in this sample are under 200,000 clones, roughly 80% of which were seen just once. Of the sample, 1.5% to 2% falls within the top ten clones.

In the case of this clone: Its antigen is unknown. No much larger clonotype is one base removed from it; base qualities were not supplied.

Measured from the cysteine to the phenylalanine, the CDR3 is 16 residues long. Only CDR3 DNA remains: 48 bases, in frame from the first base. Trimming removed 3 bases from V and 3 bases from J; the gene matches leave 7 bases unexplained. CDR1 and CDR2 were assigned from the germline V gene as SGHRS and YFSETQ. The chain links TRBV5-1 with TRBJ2-3, with TRBD2 matching 10 junction bases. The sequenced sample consisted of PBMCs. The clonotype comes from a young woman in good health and CMV-seronegative. The DNA is as follows: TGCGCCAGCAGCTCCCTTACTAGCGGGAAGACAGATACGCAGTATTTT. The resulting protein is CASSSLTSGKTDTQYF.